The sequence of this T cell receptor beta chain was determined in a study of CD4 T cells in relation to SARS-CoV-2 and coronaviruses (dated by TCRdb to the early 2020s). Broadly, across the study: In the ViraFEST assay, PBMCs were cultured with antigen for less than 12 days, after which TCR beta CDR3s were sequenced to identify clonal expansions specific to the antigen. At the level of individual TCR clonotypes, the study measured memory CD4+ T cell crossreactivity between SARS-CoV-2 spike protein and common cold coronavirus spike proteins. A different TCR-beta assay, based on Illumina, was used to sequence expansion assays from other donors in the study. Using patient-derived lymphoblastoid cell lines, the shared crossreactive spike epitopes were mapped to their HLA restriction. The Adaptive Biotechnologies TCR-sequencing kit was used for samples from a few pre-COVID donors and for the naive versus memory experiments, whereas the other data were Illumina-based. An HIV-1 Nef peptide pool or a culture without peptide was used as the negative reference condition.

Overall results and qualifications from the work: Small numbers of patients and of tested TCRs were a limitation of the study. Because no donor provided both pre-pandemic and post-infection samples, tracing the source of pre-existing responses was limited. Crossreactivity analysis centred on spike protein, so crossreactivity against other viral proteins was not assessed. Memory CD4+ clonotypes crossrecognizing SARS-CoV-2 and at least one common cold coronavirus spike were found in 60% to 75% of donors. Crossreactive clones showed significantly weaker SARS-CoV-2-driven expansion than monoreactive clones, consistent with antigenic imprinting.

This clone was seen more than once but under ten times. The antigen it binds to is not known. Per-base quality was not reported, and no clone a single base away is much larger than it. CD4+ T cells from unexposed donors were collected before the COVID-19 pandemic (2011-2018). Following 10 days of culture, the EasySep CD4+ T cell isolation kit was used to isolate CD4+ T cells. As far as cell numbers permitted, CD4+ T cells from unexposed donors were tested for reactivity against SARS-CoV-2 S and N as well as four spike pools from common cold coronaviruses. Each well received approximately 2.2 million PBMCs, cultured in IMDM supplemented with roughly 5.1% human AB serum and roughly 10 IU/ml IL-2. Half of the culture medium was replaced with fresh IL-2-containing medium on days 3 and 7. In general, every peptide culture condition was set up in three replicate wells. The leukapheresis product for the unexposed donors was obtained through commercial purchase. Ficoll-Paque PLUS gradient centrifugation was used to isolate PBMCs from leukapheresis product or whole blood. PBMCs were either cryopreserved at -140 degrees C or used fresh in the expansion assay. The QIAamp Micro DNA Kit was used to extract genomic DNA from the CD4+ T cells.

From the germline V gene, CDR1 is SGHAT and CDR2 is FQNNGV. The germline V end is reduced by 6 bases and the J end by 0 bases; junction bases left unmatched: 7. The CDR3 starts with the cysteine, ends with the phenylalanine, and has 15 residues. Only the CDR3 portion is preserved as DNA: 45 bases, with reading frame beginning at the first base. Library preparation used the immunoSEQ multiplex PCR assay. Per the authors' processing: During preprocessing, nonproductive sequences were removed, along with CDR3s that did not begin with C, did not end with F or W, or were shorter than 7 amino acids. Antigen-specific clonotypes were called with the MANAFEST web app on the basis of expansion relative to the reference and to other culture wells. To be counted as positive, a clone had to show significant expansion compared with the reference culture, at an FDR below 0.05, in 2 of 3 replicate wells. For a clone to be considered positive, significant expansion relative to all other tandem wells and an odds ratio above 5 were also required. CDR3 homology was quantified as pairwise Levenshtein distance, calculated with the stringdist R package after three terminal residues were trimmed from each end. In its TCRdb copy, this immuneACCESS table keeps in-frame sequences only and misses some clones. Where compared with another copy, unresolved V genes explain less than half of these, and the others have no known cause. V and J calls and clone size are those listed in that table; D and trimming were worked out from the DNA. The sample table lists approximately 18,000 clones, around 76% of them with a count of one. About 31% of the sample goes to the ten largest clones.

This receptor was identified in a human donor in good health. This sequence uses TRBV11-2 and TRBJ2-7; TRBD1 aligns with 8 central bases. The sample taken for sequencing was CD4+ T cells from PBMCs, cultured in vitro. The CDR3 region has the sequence CASSPDRGPSYEQYF. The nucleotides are TGTGCCAGCAGTCCCGACAGGGGACCCTCCTACGAGCAGTACTTC.